This T cell receptor beta chain stems from a study of T cell responses to AZD1222 COVID-19 vaccine. As to this clone: Antigen specificity is unknown.

This CDR3 contains 16 residues. Germline V gene lookup returns CDR1 SNHLY and CDR2 FYNNEI. V shed 7 bases, J shed 0 bases, and the junction held 7 bases outside the gene matches. The data were produced by immunoSEQ multiplex PCR, yet TCRdb's version contains in-frame clones alone and is incomplete. Of about 140,000 clones in the sample, approximately 86% were seen once. General study findings and limits: Donors in the cohort were predominantly white British and more often female, and clonal diversity was possibly underestimated.

This specimen consisted of peripheral blood, obtained on day 0 of AZD1222 vaccination. The V gene is TRBV2, the J gene TRBJ2-1, with 9 bases lining up with TRBD2. The sequence came from an adult in good health. The CDR3 region has the DNA TGTGCCAGCAACCTTTTAGCGGGAGCCTCCTACAATGAGCAGTTCTTC. Translation: CASNLLAGASYNEQFF.